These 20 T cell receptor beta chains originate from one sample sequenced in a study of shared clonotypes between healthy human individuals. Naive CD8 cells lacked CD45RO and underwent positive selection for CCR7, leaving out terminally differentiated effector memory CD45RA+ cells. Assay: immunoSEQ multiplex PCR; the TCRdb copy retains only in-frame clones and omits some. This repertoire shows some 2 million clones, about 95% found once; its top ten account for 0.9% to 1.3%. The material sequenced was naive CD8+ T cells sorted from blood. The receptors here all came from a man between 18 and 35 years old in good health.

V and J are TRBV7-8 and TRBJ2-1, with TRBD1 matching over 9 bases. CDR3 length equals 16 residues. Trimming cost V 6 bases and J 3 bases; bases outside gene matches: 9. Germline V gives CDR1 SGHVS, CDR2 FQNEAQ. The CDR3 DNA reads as TGTGCCAGCAGTCAGATAGGACAGGGGAACTACAATGAGCAGTTCTTC. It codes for CASSQIGQGNYNEQFF.

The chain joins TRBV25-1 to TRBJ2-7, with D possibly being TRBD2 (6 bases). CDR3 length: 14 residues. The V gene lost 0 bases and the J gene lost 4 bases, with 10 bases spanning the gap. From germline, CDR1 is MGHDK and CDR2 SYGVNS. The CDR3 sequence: CASSEYAEGYEQYF. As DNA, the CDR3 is TGTGCCAGCAGTGAATATGCGGAGGGTTACGAGCAGTACTTC.

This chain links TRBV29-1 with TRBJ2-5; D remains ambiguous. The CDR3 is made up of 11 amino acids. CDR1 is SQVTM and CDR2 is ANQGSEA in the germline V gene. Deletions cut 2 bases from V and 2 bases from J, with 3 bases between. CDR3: CSVELQETQYF. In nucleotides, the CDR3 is TGCAGCGTTGAATTACAAGAGACCCAGTACTTC.

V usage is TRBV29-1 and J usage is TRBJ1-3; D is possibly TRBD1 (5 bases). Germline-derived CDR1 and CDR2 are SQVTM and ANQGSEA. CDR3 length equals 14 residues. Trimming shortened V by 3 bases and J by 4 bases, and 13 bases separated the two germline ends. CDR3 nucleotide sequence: TGCAGCGTTGAGGGCGGCCAGGGAGGAAACACCATATATTTT. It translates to CSVEGGQGGNTIYF.

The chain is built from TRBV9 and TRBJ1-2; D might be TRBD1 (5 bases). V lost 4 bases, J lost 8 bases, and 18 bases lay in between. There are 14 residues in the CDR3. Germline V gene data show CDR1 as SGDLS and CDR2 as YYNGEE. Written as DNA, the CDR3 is TGTGCCAGCAGCCCGGGGTGGGGACCAGGGGGCTACACCTTC. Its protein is CASSPGWGPGGYTF.

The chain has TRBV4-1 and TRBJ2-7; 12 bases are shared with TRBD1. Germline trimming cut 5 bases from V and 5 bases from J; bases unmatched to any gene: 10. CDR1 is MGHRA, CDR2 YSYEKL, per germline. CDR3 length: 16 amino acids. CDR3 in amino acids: CASSSTAGTGGDEQYF. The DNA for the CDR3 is TGCGCCAGCAGCTCCACTGCCGGGACAGGGGGCGACGAGCAGTACTTC.

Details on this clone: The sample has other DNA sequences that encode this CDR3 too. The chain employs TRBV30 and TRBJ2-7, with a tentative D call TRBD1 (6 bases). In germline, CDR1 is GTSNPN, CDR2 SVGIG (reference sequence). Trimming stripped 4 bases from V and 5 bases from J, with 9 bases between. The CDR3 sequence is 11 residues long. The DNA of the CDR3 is TGTGCCTGGATACAGGGCCACGAGCAGTACTTC. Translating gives CAWIQGHEQYF.

CDR3 sequence: CASSSGLMNTGELFF. DNA for the CDR3: TGTGCCAGCAGCTCGGGACTTATGAACACCGGGGAGCTGTTTTTT. The chain has TRBV11-2 and TRBJ2-2; a possible D gene is TRBD2 (6 bases). Trimming shortened V by 4 bases and J by 1 base, and 10 bases separated the two germline ends. CDR1 and CDR2 (germline): SGHAT, FQNNGV. The CDR3 has 15 residues.

CDR3 sequence: CATWTGAPEGYTF. CDR3 DNA: TGTGCCACCTGGACAGGGGCCCCGGAGGGCTACACCTTC. This chain uses TRBV10-3 with TRBJ1-2, with 9 bases matching TRBD1. V was clipped by 10 bases and J by 8 bases; unmatched bases: 11. CDR3 length: 13 residues. Per the germline V gene, CDR1 is ENHRY and CDR2 is SYGVKD.

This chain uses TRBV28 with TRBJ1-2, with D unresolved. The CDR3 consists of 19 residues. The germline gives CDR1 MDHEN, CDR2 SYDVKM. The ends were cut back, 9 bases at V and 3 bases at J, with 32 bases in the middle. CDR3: CARSTFLTRQVIFDYGYTF. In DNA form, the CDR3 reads TGTGCCAGGTCTACCTTTTTAACGAGGCAGGTAATATTCGACTATGGCTACACCTTC.

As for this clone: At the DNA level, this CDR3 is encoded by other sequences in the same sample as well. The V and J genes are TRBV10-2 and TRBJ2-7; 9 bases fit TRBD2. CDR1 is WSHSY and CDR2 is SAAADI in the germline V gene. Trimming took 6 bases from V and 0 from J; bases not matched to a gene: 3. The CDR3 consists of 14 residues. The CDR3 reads CASRVAGVSYEQYF. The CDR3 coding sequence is TGCGCCAGCAGGGTAGCGGGAGTCTCCTACGAGCAGTACTTC.

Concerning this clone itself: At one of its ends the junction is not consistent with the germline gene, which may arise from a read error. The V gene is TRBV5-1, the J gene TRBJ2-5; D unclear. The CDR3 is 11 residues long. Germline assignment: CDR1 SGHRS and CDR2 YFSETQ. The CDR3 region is CASSLDGPPDF. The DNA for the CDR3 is TGCGCCAGCAGCTTGGATGGCCCCCCGGACTTC.

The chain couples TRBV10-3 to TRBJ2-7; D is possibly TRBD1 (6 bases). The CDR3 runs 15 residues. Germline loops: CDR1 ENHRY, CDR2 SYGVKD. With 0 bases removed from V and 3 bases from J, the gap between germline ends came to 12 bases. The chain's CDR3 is CAISESWDTIYEQYF. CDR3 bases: TGTGCCATCAGTGAGTCCTGGGACACCATCTACGAGCAGTACTTC.

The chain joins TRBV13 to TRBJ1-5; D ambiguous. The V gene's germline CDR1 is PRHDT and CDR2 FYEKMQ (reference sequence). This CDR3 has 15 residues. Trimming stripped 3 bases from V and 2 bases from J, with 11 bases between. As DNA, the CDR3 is TGTGCCAGCAGCTTCGGGCGGGCCGGCAATCAGCCCCAGCATTTT. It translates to CASSFGRAGNQPQHF.

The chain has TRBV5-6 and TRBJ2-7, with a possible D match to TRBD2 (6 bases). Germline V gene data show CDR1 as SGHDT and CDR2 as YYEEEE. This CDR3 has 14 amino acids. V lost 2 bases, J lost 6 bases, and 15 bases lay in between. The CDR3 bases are TGTGCCAGCAGCTTTCCGGGACTGGGAGTCGAGCAGTACTTC. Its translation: CASSFPGLGVEQYF. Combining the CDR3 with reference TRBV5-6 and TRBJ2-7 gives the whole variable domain DAGVTQSPTHLIKTRGQQVTLRCSPKSGHDTVSWYQQALGQGPQFIFQYYEEEERQRGNFPDRFSGHQFPNYSSELNVNALLLGDSALYLCASSFPGLGVEQYFGPGTRLTVT.

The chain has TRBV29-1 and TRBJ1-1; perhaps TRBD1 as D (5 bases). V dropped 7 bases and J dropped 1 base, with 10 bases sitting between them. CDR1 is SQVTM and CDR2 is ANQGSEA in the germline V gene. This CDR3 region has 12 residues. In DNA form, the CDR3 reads TGCAGCGCCGGGGACGGGAACACTGAAGCTTTCTTT. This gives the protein CSAGDGNTEAFF.

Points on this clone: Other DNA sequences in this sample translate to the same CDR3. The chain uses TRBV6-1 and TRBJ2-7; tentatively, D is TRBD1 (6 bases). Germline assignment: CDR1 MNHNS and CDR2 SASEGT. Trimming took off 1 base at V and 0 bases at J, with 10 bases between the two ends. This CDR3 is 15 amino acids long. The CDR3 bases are TGTGCCAGCAGTGAAGGGGCAGGGGTCTCCTACGAGCAGTACTTC. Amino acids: CASSEGAGVSYEQYF.

CDR3 DNA: TGTGCCAGTACCACCGGGACAGATTACAATGAGCAGTTCTTC. Translation gives CASTTGTDYNEQFF. This chain uses TRBV19 with TRBJ2-1; 7 bases map to TRBD1. With V trimmed by 7 bases and J by 4 bases, 7 bases remained unmatched. This CDR3 contains 14 residues. The germline gives CDR1 LNHDA, CDR2 SQIVND (reference sequence).

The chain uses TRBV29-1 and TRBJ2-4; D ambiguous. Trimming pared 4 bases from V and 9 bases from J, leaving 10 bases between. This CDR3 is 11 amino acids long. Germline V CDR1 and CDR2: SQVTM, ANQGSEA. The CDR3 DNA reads TGCAGCGTTGCGCATTGGGGCATTCAGTACTTC. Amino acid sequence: CSVAHWGIQYF.

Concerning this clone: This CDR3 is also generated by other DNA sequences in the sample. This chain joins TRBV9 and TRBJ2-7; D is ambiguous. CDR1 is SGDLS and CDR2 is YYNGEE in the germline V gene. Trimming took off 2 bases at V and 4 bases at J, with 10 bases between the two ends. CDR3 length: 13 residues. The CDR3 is CASSVGQSYEQYF. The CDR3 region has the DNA TGTGCCAGCAGCGTCGGTCAGAGTTACGAGCAGTACTTC.